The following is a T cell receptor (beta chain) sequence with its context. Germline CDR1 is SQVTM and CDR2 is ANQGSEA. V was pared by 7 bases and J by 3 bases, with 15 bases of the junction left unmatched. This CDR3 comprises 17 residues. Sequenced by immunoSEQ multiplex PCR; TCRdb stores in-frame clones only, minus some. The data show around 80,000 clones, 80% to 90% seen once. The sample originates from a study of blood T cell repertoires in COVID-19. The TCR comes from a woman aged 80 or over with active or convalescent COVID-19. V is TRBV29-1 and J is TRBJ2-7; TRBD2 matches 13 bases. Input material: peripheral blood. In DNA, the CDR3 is TGCAGCGCGGGGGGGCGTCGTGGGACTAGCGGGATCTACGAGCAGTACTTC. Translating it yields CSAGGRRGTSGIYEQYF.